Below, one T cell receptor beta chain is given with its context. Its antigen remains unidentified. ViraFEST expansion of antigen-specific CD4+ T cells with viral peptide pools preceded sequencing. Following an approximately 11-day culture, CD4+ T cells were purified. Nucleocapsid antibody tests were negative, and the vaccine recipients had no prior SARS-CoV-2 infection. After removal of 4 bases from V and 2 bases from J, the junction contained 2 bases not matched to a gene. The germline V gene encodes CDR1 LNHDA and CDR2 SQIVND (reference sequence). There are 14 residues in the CDR3. The data were taken from a study of vaccination effects on CD4 cells after COVID-19. Measured with immunoSEQ multiplex PCR; TCRdb has only the in-frame clones, and not every one. The sample carries 35,000 to 40,000 clones, under 70% recorded once.

This specimen consisted of CD4+ T cells from PBMCs cultured with HCoV-OC43 spike peptides, obtained before COVID-19 vaccination. The subset was: HCoV-OC43 spike overlapping peptide pool stimulation. This sequence joins TRBV19 and TRBJ2-5, with 9 bases identical to TRBD1. The clonotype was recovered from a human donor who received a COVID-19 vaccine. CDR3 region: CASSRDRGQETQYF. For the CDR3, the DNA is TGTGCCAGTAGTAGAGACAGGGGGCAAGAGACCCAGTACTTC.